The rows below give T cell receptor beta chains drawn from one sample of a study of Ad26.COV2.S vaccination and SARS-CoV-2 variants. Assay used: immunoSEQ multiplex PCR; TCRdb lists only in-frame clones, some missing. This table holds approximately 410,000 clones, roughly 90% found once. The sequences come from peripheral blood, collected in a trial of Ad26.COV2.S vaccine versus placebo. The receptor source for this set is a person between 18 and 60 years old who received the Ad26.COV2.S COVID-19 vaccine or a placebo. Each CDR3 is given with its conserved first and last residue. A D gene is named only where the DNA matches it firmly. Some rows mark clone size as missing; the rest say once, few, many or name a class of expanded clone.

d_call: -
j_call: TRBJ2-3
v_call: TRBV11-3
clone_size: -
cdr3_aa: CASSWNRNTDTQYF
cdr3_nt: TGTGCCAGCAGCTGGAACAGAAACACAGATACGCAGTATTTT

d_call: -
j_call: TRBJ1-5
v_call: TRBV6-5
clone_size: -
cdr3_aa: CASSSWGHSNQPQHF
cdr3_nt: TGTGCCAGCAGTTCCTGGGGACACTCAAATCAGCCCCAGCATTTT

d_call: TRBD2
j_call: TRBJ2-5
v_call: TRBV10-3
clone_size: few
cdr3_aa: CAIGGLAGTKGETQYF
cdr3_nt: TGTGCCATCGGGGGACTAGCGGGGACTAAGGGAGAGACCCAGTACTTC

d_call: -
j_call: TRBJ2-2
v_call: TRBV28
clone_size: -
cdr3_aa: CASSFFDRTGELFF
cdr3_nt: TGTGCCAGCAGTTTCTTTGACAGGACCGGGGAGCTGTTTTTT

d_call: -
j_call: TRBJ2-7
v_call: TRBV9
clone_size: -
cdr3_aa: CASSPRRGGAYEQYF
cdr3_nt: TGTGCCAGCAGCCCCCGGAGAGGGGGGGCCTACGAGCAGTACTTC

d_call: TRBD2
j_call: TRBJ2-2
v_call: TRBV4-2
clone_size: -
cdr3_aa: CASSQDAAGGNSFPTGELFF
cdr3_nt: TGTGCCAGCAGCCAAGATGCGGCGGGGGGAAACAGTTTTCCCACCGGGGAGCTGTTTTTT

d_call: -
j_call: TRBJ2-7
v_call: TRBV5-1
clone_size: once
cdr3_aa: CASSLGSQGYEQYF
cdr3_nt: TGCGCCAGCAGCTTGGGATCACAGGGATACGAGCAGTACTTC

d_call: -
j_call: TRBJ2-5
v_call: TRBV10-3
clone_size: -
cdr3_aa: CAISVVQQETQYF
cdr3_nt: TGTGCCATCAGTGTCGTACAGCAAGAGACCCAGTACTTC

d_call: -
j_call: TRBJ1-2
v_call: TRBV5-6
clone_size: -
cdr3_aa: CASSSTGYYGYTF
cdr3_nt: TGTGCCAGCAGCTCTACAGGGTACTATGGCTACACCTTC

d_call: -
j_call: TRBJ1-2
v_call: TRBV19
clone_size: -
cdr3_aa: CASSPIKGPGTDGYTF
cdr3_nt: TGTGCCAGTAGCCCCATTAAAGGGCCCGGAACGGATGGCTACACCTTC

d_call: -
j_call: TRBJ2-5
v_call: TRBV12-3/TRBV12-4
clone_size: -
cdr3_aa: CASGRETQYF
cdr3_nt: TGTGCCAGCGGGAGAGAGACCCAGTACTTC

d_call: -
j_call: TRBJ1-1
v_call: TRBV3-1/TRBV3-2
clone_size: -
cdr3_aa: CASSQLDTYEAFF
cdr3_nt: TGTGCCAGCAGCCAACTTGACACGTATGAAGCTTTCTTT

d_call: TRBD1
j_call: TRBJ2-3
v_call: TRBV19
clone_size: -
cdr3_aa: CASSTLGTGGTDTQYF
cdr3_nt: TGTGCCAGTAGTACCCTCGGGACAGGGGGAACAGATACGCAGTATTTT

d_call: -
j_call: TRBJ1-5
v_call: TRBV11-3
clone_size: -
cdr3_aa: CASSLKGRADQGQPQHF
cdr3_nt: TGTGCCAGCAGCTTAAAAGGGAGGGCGGATCAGGGTCAGCCCCAGCATTTT

d_call: -
j_call: TRBJ1-1
v_call: TRBV7-9
clone_size: -
cdr3_aa: CASSLGTDKHEAFF
cdr3_nt: TGTGCCAGCAGCTTAGGCACAGATAAACATGAAGCTTTCTTT

d_call: -
j_call: TRBJ2-7
v_call: TRBV2
clone_size: -
cdr3_aa: CASSEAWGNRNEQYF
cdr3_nt: TGTGCCAGCAGTGAAGCGTGGGGAAATAGGAACGAGCAGTACTTC

d_call: TRBD2
j_call: TRBJ2-4
v_call: TRBV15
clone_size: -
cdr3_aa: CATSAVRGASKNIQYF
cdr3_nt: TGTGCCACCAGCGCCGTGCGGGGGGCATCCAAAAACATTCAGTACTTC

d_call: -
j_call: TRBJ2-7
v_call: TRBV6-5
clone_size: once
cdr3_aa: CASRVGPGAYEQYF
cdr3_nt: TGTGCCAGCAGGGTGGGGCCAGGGGCCTACGAGCAGTACTTC

d_call: -
j_call: TRBJ1-1
v_call: TRBV3-1/TRBV3-2
clone_size: -
cdr3_aa: CASSSHRENTEAFF
cdr3_nt: TGTGCCAGCAGCTCACACAGGGAGAACACTGAAGCTTTCTTT

d_call: TRBD1
j_call: TRBJ2-3
v_call: TRBV29-1
clone_size: -
cdr3_aa: CSVEGWQGAVYISDTQYF
cdr3_nt: TGCAGCGTTGAAGGTTGGCAGGGGGCCGTGTATATTTCAGATACGCAGTATTTT

d_call: -
j_call: TRBJ2-7
v_call: TRBV5-1
clone_size: -
cdr3_aa: CASTMYEQYF
cdr3_nt: TGCGCCAGCACAATGTACGAGCAGTACTTC

d_call: TRBD1
j_call: TRBJ2-4
v_call: TRBV6-1
clone_size: -
cdr3_aa: CASSVWDGTGQNIQYF
cdr3_nt: TGTGCCAGCAGTGTTTGGGACGGGACAGGGCAAAACATTCAGTACTTC

d_call: -
j_call: TRBJ2-2
v_call: TRBV5-4
clone_size: once
cdr3_aa: CASSFSRANTGELFF
cdr3_nt: TGTGCCAGCAGCTTCTCGCGGGCGAACACCGGGGAGCTGTTTTTT

d_call: TRBD1
j_call: TRBJ2-5
v_call: TRBV6-2/TRBV6-3
clone_size: -
cdr3_aa: CASSYGTEGETQYF
cdr3_nt: TGTGCCAGCAGTTACGGGACAGAAGGAGAGACCCAGTACTTC

d_call: -
j_call: TRBJ2-1
v_call: TRBV27
clone_size: -
cdr3_aa: CASKDSPYNEQFF
cdr3_nt: TGTGCCAGCAAGGACAGCCCCTACAATGAGCAGTTCTTC

d_call: TRBD1
j_call: TRBJ1-2
v_call: TRBV9
clone_size: -
cdr3_aa: CASSVGTGGGYGYTF
cdr3_nt: TGTGCCAGCAGCGTAGGGACAGGGGGCGGCTATGGCTACACCTTC

d_call: -
j_call: TRBJ1-2
v_call: TRBV2
clone_size: -
cdr3_aa: CASMKASDYGYTF
cdr3_nt: TGTGCCAGCATGAAGGCCTCTGACTATGGCTACACCTTC

d_call: -
j_call: TRBJ1-4
v_call: TRBV7-2
clone_size: few
cdr3_aa: CASSLRLANEKLFF
cdr3_nt: TGTGCCAGCAGCTTACGGTTGGCTAATGAAAAACTGTTTTTT

d_call: -
j_call: TRBJ2-7
v_call: TRBV10-1
clone_size: -
cdr3_aa: CASSELYEQYF
cdr3_nt: TGCGCCAGCAGTGAGCTCTACGAGCAGTACTTC

d_call: -
j_call: TRBJ2-1
v_call: TRBV7-9
clone_size: -
cdr3_aa: CASSFPGPALEQFF
cdr3_nt: TGTGCCAGCAGCTTCCCAGGTCCAGCGCTTGAGCAGTTCTTC

d_call: -
j_call: TRBJ1-6
v_call: TRBV6-1
clone_size: -
cdr3_aa: CASSKDSGFYNSPLHF
cdr3_nt: TGTGCCAGCAGTAAAGACAGTGGTTTTTATAATTCACCCCTCCACTTT

d_call: -
j_call: TRBJ2-7
v_call: TRBV5-1
clone_size: -
cdr3_aa: CASSLGRQPVQDYEQYF
cdr3_nt: TGCGCCAGCAGCTTGGGGCGCCAGCCCGTTCAGGATTACGAGCAGTACTTC

d_call: -
j_call: TRBJ1-1
v_call: TRBV4-3
clone_size: -
cdr3_aa: CASSQVGLGNTEAFF
cdr3_nt: TGCGCCAGCAGCCAAGTAGGCCTGGGGAACACTGAAGCTTTCTTT

d_call: -
j_call: TRBJ1-5
v_call: TRBV7-9
clone_size: -
cdr3_aa: CASSRAGGNQPQHF
cdr3_nt: TGTGCCAGCAGCCGCGCGGGGGGCAATCAGCCCCAGCATTTT

d_call: -
j_call: TRBJ1-1
v_call: TRBV9
clone_size: -
cdr3_aa: CASSPGPLNTEAFF
cdr3_nt: TGTGCCAGCAGCCCCGGACCATTGAACACTGAAGCTTTCTTT

d_call: -
j_call: TRBJ1-1
v_call: TRBV27
clone_size: -
cdr3_aa: CASWGTNLKAFF
cdr3_nt: TGTGCCAGCTGGGGGACCAACTTGAAGGCTTTCTTT

d_call: TRBD1
j_call: TRBJ2-6
v_call: TRBV2
clone_size: -
cdr3_aa: CASRTTGKKTGANVLTF
cdr3_nt: TGTGCCAGCAGGACGACAGGGAAGAAAACTGGGGCCAACGTCCTGACTTTC

d_call: -
j_call: TRBJ2-7
v_call: TRBV5-1
clone_size: once
cdr3_aa: CASSLEPHSEQYF
cdr3_nt: TGCGCCAGCAGCTTGGAGCCGCACTCCGAGCAGTACTTC

d_call: -
j_call: TRBJ2-7
v_call: TRBV5-4
clone_size: -
cdr3_aa: CASSPPGATYEQYF
cdr3_nt: TGTGCCAGCAGCCCCCCCGGGGCGACCTACGAGCAGTACTTC

d_call: -
j_call: TRBJ2-1
v_call: TRBV6-4
clone_size: -
cdr3_aa: CASSIRSSYNEQFF
cdr3_nt: TGTGCCAGCAGTATCCGAAGCTCCTACAATGAGCAGTTCTTC

d_call: TRBD1
j_call: TRBJ2-5
v_call: TRBV5-1
clone_size: -
cdr3_aa: CASSFRQGRETQYF
cdr3_nt: TGCGCCAGCAGCTTTCGACAGGGTCGGGAGACCCAGTACTTC

d_call: -
j_call: TRBJ1-6
v_call: TRBV30
clone_size: -
cdr3_aa: CAWSIGTQIYNSPLHF
cdr3_nt: TGTGCCTGGAGTATCGGGACACAGATCTATAATTCACCCCTCCACTTT

d_call: TRBD1
j_call: TRBJ2-3
v_call: TRBV28
clone_size: -
cdr3_aa: CASSLDRATDTQYF
cdr3_nt: TGTGCCAGCAGTTTAGACAGGGCGACAGATACGCAGTATTTT

d_call: -
j_call: TRBJ2-7
v_call: TRBV30
clone_size: once
cdr3_aa: CAWRDAYEQYF
cdr3_nt: TGTGCCTGGAGAGATGCTTACGAGCAGTACTTC

d_call: -
j_call: TRBJ2-4
v_call: TRBV10-2
clone_size: -
cdr3_aa: CASSDGVAKNIQYF
cdr3_nt: TGCGCCAGCAGTGATGGGGTAGCCAAAAACATTCAGTACTTC

d_call: -
j_call: TRBJ1-1
v_call: TRBV10-3
clone_size: once
cdr3_aa: CAISRRSADTEAFF
cdr3_nt: TGTGCCATCAGTCGAAGGAGTGCGGACACTGAAGCTTTCTTT

d_call: TRBD1
j_call: TRBJ1-1
v_call: TRBV7-2
clone_size: -
cdr3_aa: CASSGRQGEGTEAFF
cdr3_nt: TGTGCCAGCAGCGGCCGACAGGGTGAGGGCACTGAAGCTTTCTTT

d_call: -
j_call: TRBJ2-2
v_call: TRBV6-5
clone_size: -
cdr3_aa: CASRMSGNTGELFF
cdr3_nt: TGTGCCAGCAGAATGTCGGGGAACACCGGGGAGCTGTTTTTT

d_call: -
j_call: TRBJ1-1
v_call: TRBV5-4
clone_size: -
cdr3_aa: CASTLGGPNTEAFF
cdr3_nt: TGTGCCAGCACCCTGGGGGGCCCGAACACTGAAGCTTTCTTT

d_call: TRBD2
j_call: TRBJ2-3
v_call: TRBV28
clone_size: -
cdr3_aa: CAAGRGGLATDTQYF
cdr3_nt: TGTGCCGCCGGGAGGGGGGGGCTTGCCACAGATACGCAGTATTTT

d_call: -
j_call: TRBJ2-6
v_call: TRBV15
clone_size: -
cdr3_aa: CATSRRVGNSGANVLTF
cdr3_nt: TGTGCCACCAGCAGGCGTGTGGGGAACTCTGGGGCCAACGTCCTGACTTTC

d_call: TRBD1
j_call: TRBJ2-2
v_call: TRBV7-8
clone_size: -
cdr3_aa: CASSLYPGRQGIGELFF
cdr3_nt: TGTGCCAGCAGCTTATACCCCGGGAGACAGGGGATCGGGGAGCTGTTTTTT

d_call: TRBD1
j_call: TRBJ1-1
v_call: TRBV5-1
clone_size: -
cdr3_aa: CASSQGQSWSEAFF
cdr3_nt: TGCGCCAGCAGCCAGGGACAGTCTTGGTCTGAAGCTTTCTTT

d_call: -
j_call: TRBJ1-2
v_call: TRBV7-2
clone_size: -
cdr3_aa: CASSLRIQGNYGYTF
cdr3_nt: TGTGCCAGCAGCTTAAGGATCCAGGGGAACTATGGCTACACCTTC